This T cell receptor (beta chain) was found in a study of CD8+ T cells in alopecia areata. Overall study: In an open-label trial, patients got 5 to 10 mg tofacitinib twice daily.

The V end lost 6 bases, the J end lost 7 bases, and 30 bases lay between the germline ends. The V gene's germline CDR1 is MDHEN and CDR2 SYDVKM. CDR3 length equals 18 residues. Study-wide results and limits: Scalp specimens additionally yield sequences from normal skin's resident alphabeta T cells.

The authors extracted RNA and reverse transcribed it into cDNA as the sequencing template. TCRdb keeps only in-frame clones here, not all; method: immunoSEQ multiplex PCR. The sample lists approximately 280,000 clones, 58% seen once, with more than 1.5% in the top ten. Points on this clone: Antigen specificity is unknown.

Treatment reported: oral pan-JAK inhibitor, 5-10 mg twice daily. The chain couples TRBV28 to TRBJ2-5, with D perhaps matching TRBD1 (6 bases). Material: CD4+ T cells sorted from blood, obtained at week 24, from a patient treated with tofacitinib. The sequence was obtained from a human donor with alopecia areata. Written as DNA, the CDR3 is TGTGCCAGCAGCCCTACGGCCAGCCGGGACACCCGACCTCGGACCCAGTACTTC. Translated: CASSPTASRDTRPRTQYF.